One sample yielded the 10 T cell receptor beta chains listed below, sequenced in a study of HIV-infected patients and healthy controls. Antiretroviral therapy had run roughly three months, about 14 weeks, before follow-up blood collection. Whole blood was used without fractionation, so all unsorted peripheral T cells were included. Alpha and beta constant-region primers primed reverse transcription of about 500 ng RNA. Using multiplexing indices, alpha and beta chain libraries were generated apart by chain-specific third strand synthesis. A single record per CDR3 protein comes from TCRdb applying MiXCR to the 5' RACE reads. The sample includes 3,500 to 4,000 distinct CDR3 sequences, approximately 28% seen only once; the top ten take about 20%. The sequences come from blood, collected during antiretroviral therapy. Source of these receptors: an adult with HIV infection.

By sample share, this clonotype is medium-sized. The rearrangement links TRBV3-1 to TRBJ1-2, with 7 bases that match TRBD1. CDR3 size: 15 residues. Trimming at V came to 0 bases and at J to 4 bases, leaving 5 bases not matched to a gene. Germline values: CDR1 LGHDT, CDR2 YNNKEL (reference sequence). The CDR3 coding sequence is TGTGCCAGCAGCCAAGAGGGGACAGCCTTCTATGGCTACACCTTC. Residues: CASSQEGTAFYGYTF.

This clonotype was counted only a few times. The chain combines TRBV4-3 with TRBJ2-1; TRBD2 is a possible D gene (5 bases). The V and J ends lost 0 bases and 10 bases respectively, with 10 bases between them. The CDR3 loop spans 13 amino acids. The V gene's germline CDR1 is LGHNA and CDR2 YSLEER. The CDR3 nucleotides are TGCGCCAGCAGCCAAGAGGGCTGGGAGGAGCAGTTCTTC. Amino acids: CASSQEGWEEQFF.

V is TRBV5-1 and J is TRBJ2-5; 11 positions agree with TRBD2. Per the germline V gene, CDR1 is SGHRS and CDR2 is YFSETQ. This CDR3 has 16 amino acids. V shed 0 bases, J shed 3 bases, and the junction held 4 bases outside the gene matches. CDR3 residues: CASSLEGSGGEETQYF. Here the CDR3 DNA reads TGCGCCAGCAGCTTGGAGGGTAGCGGGGGGGAAGAGACCCAGTACTTC. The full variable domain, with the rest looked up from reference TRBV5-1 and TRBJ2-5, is KAGVTQTPRYLIKTRGQQVTLSCSPISGHRSVSWYQQTPGQGLQFLFEYFSETQRNKGNFPGRFSGRQFSNSRSEMNVSTLELGDSALYLCASSLEGSGGEETQYFGPGTRLLVL.

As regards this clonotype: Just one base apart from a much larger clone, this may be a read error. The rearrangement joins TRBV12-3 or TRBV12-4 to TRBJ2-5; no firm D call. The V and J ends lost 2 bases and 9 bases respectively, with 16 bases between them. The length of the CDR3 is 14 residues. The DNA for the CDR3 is TGTGCCAGCAGTTTATCAGCGTGGCATGTGGCCCAGTACTTC. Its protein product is CASSLSAWHVAQYF.

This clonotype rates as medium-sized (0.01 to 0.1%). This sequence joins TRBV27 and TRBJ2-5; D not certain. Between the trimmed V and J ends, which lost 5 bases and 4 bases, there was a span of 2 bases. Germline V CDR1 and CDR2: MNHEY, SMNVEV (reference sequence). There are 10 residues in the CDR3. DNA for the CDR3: TGTGCCAGCAGTCTAGAGACCCAGTACTTC. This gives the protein CASSLETQYF.

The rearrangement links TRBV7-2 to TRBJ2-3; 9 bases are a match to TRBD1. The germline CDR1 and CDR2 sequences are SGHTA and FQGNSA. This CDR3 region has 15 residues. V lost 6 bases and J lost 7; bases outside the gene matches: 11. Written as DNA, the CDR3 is TGTGCCAGCAGGGATCGGGACAGGGCTTTCTATACGCAGTATTTT. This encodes CASRDRDRAFYTQYF.

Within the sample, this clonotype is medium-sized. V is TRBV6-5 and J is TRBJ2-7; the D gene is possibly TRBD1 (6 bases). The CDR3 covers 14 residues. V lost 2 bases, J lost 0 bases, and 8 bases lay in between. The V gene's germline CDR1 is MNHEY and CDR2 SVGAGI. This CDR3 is CASSYVGGSYEQYF. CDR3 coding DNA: TGTGCCAGCAGTTACGTAGGGGGCTCCTACGAGCAGTACTTC.

This CDR3 reads CASSLAGFDGELFF. DNA of the CDR3: TGTGCCAGCAGCCTCGCGGGGTTTGACGGGGAGCTGTTTTTT. This chain connects TRBV12-3 or TRBV12-4 to TRBJ2-2, with D maybe TRBD2 (6 bases). V lost 6 bases and J 7 bases, leaving 15 bases between the germline ends. This CDR3 comprises 14 residues.

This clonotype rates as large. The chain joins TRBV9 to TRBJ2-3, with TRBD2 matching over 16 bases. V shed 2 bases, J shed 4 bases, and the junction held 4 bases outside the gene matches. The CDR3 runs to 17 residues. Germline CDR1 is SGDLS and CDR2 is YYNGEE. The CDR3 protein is CASSVGTSGGASDTQYF. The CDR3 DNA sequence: TGTGCCAGCAGCGTGGGGACTAGCGGGGGGGCCTCAGATACGCAGTATTTT.

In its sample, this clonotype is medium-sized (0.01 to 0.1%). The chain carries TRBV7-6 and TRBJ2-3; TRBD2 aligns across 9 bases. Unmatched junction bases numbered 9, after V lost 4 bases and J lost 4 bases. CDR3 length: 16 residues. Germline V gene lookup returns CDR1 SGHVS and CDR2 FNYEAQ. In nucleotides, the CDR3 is TGTGCCAGCAGCTCCCTCCTAGCGGGGCAGGCAGATACGCAGTATTTT. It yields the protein CASSSLLAGQADTQYF.